Below, one T cell receptor beta chain is given with its context. Its antigen is unknown. Arm-PCR of CDR3 regions and iRepertoire HTBI primers were the basis on which TCR beta libraries were built. TCRdb re-derived calls from the multiplex PCR reads in MiXCR, one entry per CDR3 protein. Counted here are some 430,000 distinct CDR3 sequences, approximately 21% occurring once; the ten biggest clones make up 6.5% to 9%. The data originate from a study of regulatory T cells in long-lasting Graves disease. Study results and limitations: Persistent Graves' patients showed reduced TCR diversity versus newly diagnosed patients.

V dropped 4 bases and J dropped 5; count of bases not matched to a gene: 5. The CDR3 is made up of 13 amino acids. Germline CDR1 reads SQVTM; CDR2 reads ANQGSEA. Indicated time point: persistent/refractory GD, antithyroid drugs over 5 years with positive TRAb. Preparation of the TCR library used RNA extracted from PBMCs. EDTA tubes collected around 10 milliliters of peripheral blood. The TCR sequence derives from a female donor with Graves disease. The sample here was peripheral blood mononuclear cells (PBMCs), taken when the disease was refractory, from a patient treated with antithyroid drugs. The chain is built from TRBV29-1 and TRBJ1-5; 7 nucleotides line up with TRBD1. The CDR3, as DNA: TGCAGCGTTGCGGCAGGGACAGATCAGCCCCAGCATTTT. Translated, it gives CSVAAGTDQPQHF.